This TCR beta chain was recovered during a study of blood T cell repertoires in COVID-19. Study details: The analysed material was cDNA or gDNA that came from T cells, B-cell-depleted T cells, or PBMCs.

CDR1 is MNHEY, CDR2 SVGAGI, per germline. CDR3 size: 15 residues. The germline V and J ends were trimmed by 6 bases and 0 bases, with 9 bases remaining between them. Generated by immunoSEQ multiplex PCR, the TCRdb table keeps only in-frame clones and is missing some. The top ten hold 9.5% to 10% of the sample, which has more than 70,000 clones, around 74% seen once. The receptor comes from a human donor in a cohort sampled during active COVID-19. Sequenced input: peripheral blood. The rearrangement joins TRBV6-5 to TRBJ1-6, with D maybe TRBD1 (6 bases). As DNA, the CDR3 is TGTGCCAGCAGACAGGGCAGCTCCTATAATTCACCCCTCCACTTT. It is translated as CASRQGSSYNSPLHF.